The clone carrying this T cell receptor beta chain was observed a few times. The sample originates from a study of early T cells in non-severe SARS-CoV-2 infection. cDNA molecules, individually, were tagged with unique molecular identifiers. TCRdb independently ran MiXCR on the 5' RACE reads; one entry per CDR3 protein. The sample lists around 70,000 distinct CDR3 sequences; 10% to 15% were seen once. The sequenced sample consisted of whole blood. The sequence came from an adult who was a healthcare worker with PCR-confirmed SARS-CoV-2 infection or an uninfected control (not recorded which).

CDR3 sequence: CSAQGDSGRYEQYF. CDR3 nucleotides: TGCAGTGCTCAGGGGGATAGCGGTCGCTACGAGCAGTACTTC. The chain employs TRBV20-1 and TRBJ2-7; TRBD1 might be the D (7 bases). CDR1 is DFQATT, CDR2 SNEGSKA, per germline (reference sequence). Trimming pared 5 bases from V and 3 bases from J, leaving 17 bases between. There are 14 residues in the CDR3.